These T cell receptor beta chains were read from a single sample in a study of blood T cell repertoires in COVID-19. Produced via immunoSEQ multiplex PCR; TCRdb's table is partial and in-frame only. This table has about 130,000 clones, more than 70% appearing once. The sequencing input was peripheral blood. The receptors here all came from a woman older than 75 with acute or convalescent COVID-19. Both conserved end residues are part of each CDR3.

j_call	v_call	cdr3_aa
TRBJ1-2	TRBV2	CASKGARNYGYTF
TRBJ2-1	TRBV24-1	CATSATGGLANEQFF
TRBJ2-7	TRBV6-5	CASSYSGASSYEQYF
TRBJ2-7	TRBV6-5	CASSDRTSSLGEQYF
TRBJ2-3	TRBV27	CASSFLPPRGGSTDTQYF
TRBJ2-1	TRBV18	CASSPPYLAGNNEQFF
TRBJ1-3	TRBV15	CATSRAHEHSSQGADTIYF
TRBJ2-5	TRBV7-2	CASSFIGARTLLQETQYF
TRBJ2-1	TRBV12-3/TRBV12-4	CATDGGANNEQFF
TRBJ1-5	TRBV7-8	CASSQRGGLTSNQPQHF
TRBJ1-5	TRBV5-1	CASSLEGLGHSNQPQHF
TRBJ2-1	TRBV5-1	CASSPGTASGRSYNEQFF
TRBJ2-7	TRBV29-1	CSVEDGGAYEQYF
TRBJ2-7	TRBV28	CASGNRGPSYEQYF
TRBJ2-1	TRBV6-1	CASSEGLAGYNEQFF
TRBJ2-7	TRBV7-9	CASSLGTTFPYEQYF
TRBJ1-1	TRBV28	CASRTGQRDTEAFF
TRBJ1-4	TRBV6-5	CASSYNRGNEKLFF
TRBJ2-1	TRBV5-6	CASSLDQREQFF
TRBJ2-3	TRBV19	CASSNRQSQYF
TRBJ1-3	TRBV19	CASSMTGSGNTIYF
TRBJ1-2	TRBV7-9	CASSLLPGNYGYTF
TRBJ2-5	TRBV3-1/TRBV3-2	CASSPRETQYF
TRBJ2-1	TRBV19	CASKGGFSYNEQFF
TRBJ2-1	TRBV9	CASSVGTGGPSSYNEQFF
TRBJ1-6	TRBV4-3	CASSQLEAISPLHF
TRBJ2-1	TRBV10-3	CAIKQGPSYNEQFF
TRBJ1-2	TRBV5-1	CASSPGDSNYGYTF
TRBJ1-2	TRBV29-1	CSASGRGRYGYTF
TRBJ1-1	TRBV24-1	CATSDSARGVAFF
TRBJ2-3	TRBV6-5	CASSPLRGDTQYF
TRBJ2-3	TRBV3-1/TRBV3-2	CASSQAATSGTDTQYF
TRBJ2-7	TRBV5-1	CASSSRDRGYEQYF
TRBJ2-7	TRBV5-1	CASSWGTGSYEQYF
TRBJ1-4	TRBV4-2	CASSQEPGGNEKLFF
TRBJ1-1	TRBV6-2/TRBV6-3	CASSTGGYGEAFF
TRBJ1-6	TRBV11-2	CASSWRGSSYNSPLHF
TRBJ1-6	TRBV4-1	CASSQRDRGRNNSPLHF
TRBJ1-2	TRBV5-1	CASSLAARDKLTF
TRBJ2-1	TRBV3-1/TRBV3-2	CASSQPPGVNEQFF
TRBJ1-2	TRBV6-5	CATTRGGQAHGYTF
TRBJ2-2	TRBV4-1	CASMAGGYTGELFF
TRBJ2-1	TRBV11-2	CASSSRTGKAYNEQFF
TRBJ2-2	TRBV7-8	CASSGLSGANTGELFF